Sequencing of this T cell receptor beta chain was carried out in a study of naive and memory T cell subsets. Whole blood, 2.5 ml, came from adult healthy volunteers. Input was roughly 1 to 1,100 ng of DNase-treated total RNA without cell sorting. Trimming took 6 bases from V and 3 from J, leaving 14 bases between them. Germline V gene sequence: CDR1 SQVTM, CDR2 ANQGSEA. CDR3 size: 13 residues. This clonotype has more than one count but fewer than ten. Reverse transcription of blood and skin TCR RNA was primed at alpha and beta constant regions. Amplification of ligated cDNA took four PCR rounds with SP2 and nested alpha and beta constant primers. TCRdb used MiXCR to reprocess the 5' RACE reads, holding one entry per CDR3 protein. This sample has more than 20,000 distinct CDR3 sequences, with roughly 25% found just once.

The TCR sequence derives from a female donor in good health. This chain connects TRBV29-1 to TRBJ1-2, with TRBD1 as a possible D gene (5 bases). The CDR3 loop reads CSVPGLVDYGYTF. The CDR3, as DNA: TGCAGCGTCCCGGGACTGGTCGACTATGGCTACACCTTC.